Listed below are T cell receptor beta chains from one sample, sequenced in a study of cytomegalovirus exposure and HLA in healthy donors. The method was immunoSEQ multiplex PCR; TCRdb's version includes in-frame clones alone and lacks a portion of them. The sample lists roughly 160,000 clones; 73% were seen once. Sequenced input: PBMCs. These receptors were collected from a woman aged 18 to 35 in good health and CMV-seropositive. CDR3s leave out the opening cysteine and the closing phenylalanine or tryptophan. Size values are once, few and many counts, or a class for expanded clones, and some rows have none.

j_gene: TRBJ2-1
v_gene: TRBV18
abundance: NA
CDR3aa: ASSPPGQGNEQF

j_gene: TRBJ1-2
v_gene: TRBV4-2
abundance: once
CDR3aa: ASRMTGSGYT

j_gene: TRBJ1-6
v_gene: TRBV19
abundance: medium-sized
CDR3aa: AKPGHHNSPLH

j_gene: TRBJ1-2
v_gene: TRBV6-5
abundance: NA
CDR3aa: ASSYAGDRGYT

j_gene: TRBJ2-7
v_gene: TRBV6-1
abundance: few
CDR3aa: ASSIMERDQQY

j_gene: TRBJ1-1
v_gene: TRBV4-3
abundance: many
CDR3aa: ASSQDRLKNTEAF

j_gene: TRBJ2-7
v_gene: TRBV27
abundance: NA
CDR3aa: ASSLGQSYEQY

j_gene: TRBJ2-2
v_gene: TRBV6-1
abundance: once
CDR3aa: ASSGTHDPSTGELF

j_gene: TRBJ2-1
v_gene: TRBV9
abundance: few
CDR3aa: ASSDPGLAGDKTYNEQF

j_gene: TRBJ1-2
v_gene: TRBV5-6
abundance: NA
CDR3aa: ASSLQGENYGYT

j_gene: TRBJ2-2
v_gene: TRBV4-2
abundance: NA
CDR3aa: ASSSIAGELTGELF

j_gene: TRBJ1-2
v_gene: TRBV13
abundance: NA
CDR3aa: ASSSSSRGQDYGYT

j_gene: TRBJ1-6
v_gene: TRBV7-8
abundance: NA
CDR3aa: ASSSRDRGRNSPLH

j_gene: TRBJ2-5
v_gene: TRBV9
abundance: NA
CDR3aa: ASSPVPGRGQETQY

j_gene: TRBJ1-2
v_gene: TRBV4-1
abundance: once
CDR3aa: ASSQDEGGRVNT

j_gene: TRBJ1-2
v_gene: TRBV6-1
abundance: few
CDR3aa: ASSQQKNYGYT

j_gene: TRBJ2-5
v_gene: TRBV2
abundance: NA
CDR3aa: ASRGQGAPGETQY

j_gene: TRBJ2-1
v_gene: TRBV18
abundance: NA
CDR3aa: ASSPWGTYNEQF

j_gene: TRBJ1-2
v_gene: TRBV4-3
abundance: few
CDR3aa: ASSQDRDRRGVYYGYT

j_gene: TRBJ2-3
v_gene: TRBV9
abundance: NA
CDR3aa: ASSEIALDTQY

j_gene: TRBJ1-1
v_gene: TRBV18
abundance: few
CDR3aa: ASSVSGTETEAF

j_gene: TRBJ2-7
v_gene: TRBV27
abundance: NA
CDR3aa: ASSFLPGEQY

j_gene: TRBJ2-1
v_gene: TRBV18
abundance: NA
CDR3aa: ASSPRGRNNEQF

j_gene: TRBJ2-5
v_gene: TRBV4-2
abundance: once
CDR3aa: ASSQDSSGGLRGQETQY

j_gene: TRBJ2-3
v_gene: TRBV4-1
abundance: NA
CDR3aa: ASSPVRADTQY

j_gene: TRBJ1-3
v_gene: TRBV6-1
abundance: NA
CDR3aa: ASIQAFSGNTIY

j_gene: TRBJ2-7
v_gene: TRBV7-9
abundance: NA
CDR3aa: ASSTSGLSYEQY

j_gene: TRBJ1-6
v_gene: TRBV7-2
abundance: NA
CDR3aa: ASSHDSHNSPLH

j_gene: TRBJ2-7
v_gene: TRBV4-1
abundance: once
CDR3aa: ASSQVTGTGGYEQY

j_gene: TRBJ1-5
v_gene: TRBV27
abundance: few
CDR3aa: ASSLSGTVTQPQH

j_gene: TRBJ2-7
v_gene: TRBV7-8
abundance: few
CDR3aa: ASSLGGTGSYEQY

j_gene: TRBJ1-2
v_gene: TRBV14
abundance: once
CDR3aa: ASSQKTPIWRYGYT

j_gene: TRBJ2-7
v_gene: TRBV10-3
abundance: few
CDR3aa: AISESKGAYEQY

j_gene: TRBJ1-2
v_gene: TRBV18
abundance: once
CDR3aa: ASSPSRGGYGYT

j_gene: TRBJ1-1
v_gene: TRBV7-6
abundance: NA
CDR3aa: ASSLYPGQANTEAF

j_gene: TRBJ2-5
v_gene: TRBV29-1
abundance: NA
CDR3aa: SGGRDRGETQY

j_gene: TRBJ1-2
v_gene: TRBV6-5
abundance: few
CDR3aa: ASSDPRGNYGYT

j_gene: TRBJ1-4
v_gene: TRBV6-6
abundance: NA
CDR3aa: ASGGRVGTNEKLF

j_gene: TRBJ2-7
v_gene: TRBV4-2
abundance: NA
CDR3aa: ASSQEETAYEQY

j_gene: TRBJ2-7
v_gene: TRBV6-1
abundance: NA
CDR3aa: ASSEAIDTSSYEQY